The present T cell receptor beta chain was sequenced within a study of CD8+CD57+ T cells in acquired aplastic anemia. The overall study: The DNA of sorted CD4+ and CD8+ cells averaged roughly 3.2 ug.

Genomic DNA templated the TCR beta VDJ and CDR3 profiling. Each CDR3 protein is one row after TCRdb ran MiXCR on the reads. The sample gives around 500,000 distinct CDR3 sequences, about a third of which show up once; 0.8% to 0.85% is in the top ten. Whoever was chosen for sequencing had shown CD8+CD57+ cell expansion by flow cytometry. Trimming stripped 6 bases from V and 4 bases from J, with 7 bases between. CDR1 and CDR2 (germline): MNHNS, SASEGT. The CDR3 runs to 12 residues. Only a few counts were recorded for this clonotype. The sample was sorted CD4+, CD8+, or CD8+CD57+ T cells (not recorded which) from PBMCs. The TCR sequence derives from a human donor with aplastic anemia. The rearrangement uses TRBV6-1 and TRBJ1-3; no reliable D call. The CDR3 loop reads CASRSGGNTIYF. CDR3 in DNA: TGTGCCAGCAGGTCGGGGGGAAACACCATATATTTT.